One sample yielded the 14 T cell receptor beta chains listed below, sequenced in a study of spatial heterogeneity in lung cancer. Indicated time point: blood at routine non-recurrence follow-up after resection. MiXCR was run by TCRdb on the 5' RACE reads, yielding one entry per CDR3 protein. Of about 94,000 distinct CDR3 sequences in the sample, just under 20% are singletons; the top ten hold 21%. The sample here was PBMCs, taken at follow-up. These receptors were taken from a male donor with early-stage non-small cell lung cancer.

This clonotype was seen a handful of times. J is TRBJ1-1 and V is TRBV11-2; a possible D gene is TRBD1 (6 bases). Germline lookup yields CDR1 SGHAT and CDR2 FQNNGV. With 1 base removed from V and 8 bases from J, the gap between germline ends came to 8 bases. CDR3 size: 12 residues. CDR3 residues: CASSLGTAEAFF. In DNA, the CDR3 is TGTGCCAGCAGCTTAGGGACAGCAGAAGCTTTCTTT.

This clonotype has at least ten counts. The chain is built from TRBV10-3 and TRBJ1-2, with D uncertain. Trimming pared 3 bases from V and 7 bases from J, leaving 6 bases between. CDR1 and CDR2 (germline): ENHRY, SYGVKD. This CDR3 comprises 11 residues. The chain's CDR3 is CAISDVGGYTF. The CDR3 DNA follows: TGTGCCATCAGTGATGTCGGTGGCTACACCTTC.

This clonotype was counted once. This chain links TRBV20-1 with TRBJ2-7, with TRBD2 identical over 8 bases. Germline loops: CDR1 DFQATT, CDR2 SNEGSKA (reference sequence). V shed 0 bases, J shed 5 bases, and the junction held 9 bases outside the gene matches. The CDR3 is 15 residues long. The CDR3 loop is CSARDPGTRNDEQYF. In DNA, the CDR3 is TGCAGTGCTAGAGATCCCGGGACTAGGAACGACGAGCAGTACTTC.

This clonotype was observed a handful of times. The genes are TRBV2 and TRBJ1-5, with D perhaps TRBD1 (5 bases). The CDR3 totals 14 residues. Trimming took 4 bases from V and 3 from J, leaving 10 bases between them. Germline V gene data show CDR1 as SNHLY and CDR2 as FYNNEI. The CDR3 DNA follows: TGTGCCAGCAGTGGGCGACAGAACAATCAGCCCCAGCATTTT. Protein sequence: CASSGRQNNQPQHF.

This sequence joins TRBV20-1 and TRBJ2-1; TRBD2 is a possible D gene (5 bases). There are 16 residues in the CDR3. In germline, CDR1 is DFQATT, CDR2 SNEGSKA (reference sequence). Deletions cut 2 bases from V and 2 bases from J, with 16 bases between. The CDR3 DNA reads TGCAGTGCTAGAAGCCGGGGATCTCGGGCCTACAATGAGCAGTTCTTC. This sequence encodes CSARSRGSRAYNEQFF.

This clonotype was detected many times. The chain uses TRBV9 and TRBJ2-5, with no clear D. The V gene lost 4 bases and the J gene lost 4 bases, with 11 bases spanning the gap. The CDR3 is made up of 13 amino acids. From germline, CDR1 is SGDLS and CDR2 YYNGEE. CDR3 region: CASSPQPGETQYF. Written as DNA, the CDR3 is TGTGCCAGCAGCCCTCAGCCAGGAGAGACCCAGTACTTC.

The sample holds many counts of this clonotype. The CDR3 nucleotides read TGTGCCAGCAGTTTACGAGGGACTAGCACAGATACGCAGTATTTT. Amino acids: CASSLRGTSTDTQYF. The chain is built from TRBV27 and TRBJ2-3; D possibly corresponds to TRBD2 (6 bases). Looked up from germline, CDR1 is MNHEY and CDR2 is SMNVEV (reference sequence). The CDR3 spans 15 residues. V was shortened by 2 bases and J by 0 bases, with 9 bases between the two germline ends.

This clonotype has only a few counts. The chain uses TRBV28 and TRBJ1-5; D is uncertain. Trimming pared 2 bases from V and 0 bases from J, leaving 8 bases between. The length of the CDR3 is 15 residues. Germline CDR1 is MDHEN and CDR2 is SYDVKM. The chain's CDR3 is CASSLRLNSNQPQHF. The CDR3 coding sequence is TGTGCCAGCAGTTTAAGGCTGAATAGCAATCAGCCCCAGCATTTT.

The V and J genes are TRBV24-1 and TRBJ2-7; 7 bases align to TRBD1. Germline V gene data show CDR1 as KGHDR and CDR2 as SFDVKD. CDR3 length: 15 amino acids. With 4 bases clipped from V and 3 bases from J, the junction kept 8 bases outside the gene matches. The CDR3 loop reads CATSESRQGVYEQYF. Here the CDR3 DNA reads TGTGCCACCAGTGAAAGTCGGCAGGGGGTCTACGAGCAGTACTTC.

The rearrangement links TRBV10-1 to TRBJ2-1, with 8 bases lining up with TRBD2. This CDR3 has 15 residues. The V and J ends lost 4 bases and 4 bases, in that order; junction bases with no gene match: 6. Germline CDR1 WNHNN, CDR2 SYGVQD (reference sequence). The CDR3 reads CASSGGSGGYNEQFF. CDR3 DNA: TGCGCCAGCAGTGGGGGGAGCGGGGGTTACAATGAGCAGTTCTTC.

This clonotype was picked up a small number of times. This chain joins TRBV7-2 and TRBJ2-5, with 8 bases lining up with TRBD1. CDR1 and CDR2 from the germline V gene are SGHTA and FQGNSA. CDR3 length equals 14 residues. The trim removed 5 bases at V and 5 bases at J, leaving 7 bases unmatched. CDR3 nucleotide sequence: TGTGCCAGCAGCCCCTTGAGGGACAGGGAGACCCAGTACTTC. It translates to CASSPLRDRETQYF.

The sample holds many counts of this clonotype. CDR3 protein: CASSLDPGAYEQYF. DNA for the CDR3: TGCGCCAGCAGCTTGGACCCGGGGGCCTACGAGCAGTACTTC. The chain recombines TRBV5-1 with TRBJ2-7; D is possibly TRBD2 (6 bases). The V and J ends lost 0 bases and 2 bases respectively, with 9 bases between them. Germline V CDR1 and CDR2: SGHRS, YFSETQ. This CDR3 is 14 amino acids long.

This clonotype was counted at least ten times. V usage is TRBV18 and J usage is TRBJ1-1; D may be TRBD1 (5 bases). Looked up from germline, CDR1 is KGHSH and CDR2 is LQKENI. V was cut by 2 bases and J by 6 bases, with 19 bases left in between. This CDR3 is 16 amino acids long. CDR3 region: CASSPDPGGEGPEAFF. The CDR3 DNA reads TGTGCCAGCTCACCAGACCCTGGGGGTGAGGGCCCTGAAGCTTTCTTT.

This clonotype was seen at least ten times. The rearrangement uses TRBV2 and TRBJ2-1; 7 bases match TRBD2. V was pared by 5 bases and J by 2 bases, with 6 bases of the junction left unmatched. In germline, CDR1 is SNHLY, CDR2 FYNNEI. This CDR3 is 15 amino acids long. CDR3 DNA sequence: TGTGCCAGCAGTTGGGCGGGAGACCCCTACAATGAGCAGTTCTTC. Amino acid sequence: CASSWAGDPYNEQFF.